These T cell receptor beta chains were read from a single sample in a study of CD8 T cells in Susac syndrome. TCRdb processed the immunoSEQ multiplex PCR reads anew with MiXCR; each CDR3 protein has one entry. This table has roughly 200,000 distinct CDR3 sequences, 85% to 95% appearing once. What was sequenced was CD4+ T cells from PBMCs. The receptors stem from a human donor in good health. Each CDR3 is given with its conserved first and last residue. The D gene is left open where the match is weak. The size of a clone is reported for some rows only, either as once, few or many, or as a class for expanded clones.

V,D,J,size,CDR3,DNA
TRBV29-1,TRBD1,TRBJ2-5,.,CSAHEGAWEETQYF,TGCAGCGCCCACGAGGGGGCCTGGGAAGAGACCCAGTACTTC
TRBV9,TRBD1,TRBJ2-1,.,CASSVVRTGAGDEQFF,TGTGCCAGCAGCGTAGTGAGGACAGGGGCGGGGGATGAGCAGTTCTTC
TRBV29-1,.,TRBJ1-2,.,CSVIGAGYGYTF,TGCAGCGTTATAGGGGCCGGATATGGCTACACCTTC
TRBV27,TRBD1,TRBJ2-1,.,CASSSYGTGAYNEQFF,TGTGCCAGCAGTTCCTACGGGACAGGGGCCTACAATGAGCAGTTCTTC
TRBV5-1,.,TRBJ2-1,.,CASSLRSRPHLNEQFF,TGCGCCAGCAGCTTAAGGTCCCGGCCCCACCTCAATGAGCAGTTCTTC
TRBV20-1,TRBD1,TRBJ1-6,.,CSARPIDGRGLNSPLHF,TGCAGTGCTAGACCTATCGATGGCAGGGGGCTGAATTCACCCCTCCACTTT
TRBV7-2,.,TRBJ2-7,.,CASGGGHYEQYF,TGTGCCAGCGGTGGCGGTCACTACGAGCAGTACTTC
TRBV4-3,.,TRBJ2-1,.,CASSQDRWLNEQFF,TGCGCCAGCAGCCAAGATCGGTGGCTAAATGAGCAGTTCTTC
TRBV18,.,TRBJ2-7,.,CASSVTGPYEQYF,TGTGCCAGCTCGGTGACAGGACCCTACGAGCAGTACTTC
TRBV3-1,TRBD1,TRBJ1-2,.,CASSQEFRQGREGYTF,TGTGCCAGCAGCCAAGAATTTCGACAGGGGAGAGAAGGCTACACCTTC
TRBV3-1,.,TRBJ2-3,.,CASSQGSYSTDTQYF,TGTGCCAGCAGCCAAGGATCCTATAGCACAGATACGCAGTATTTT
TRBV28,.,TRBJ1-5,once,CATEASGFQPQHF,TGTGCAACGGAGGCCTCGGGGTTTCAGCCCCAGCATTTT
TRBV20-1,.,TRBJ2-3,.,CSASSSLATDTQYF,TGCAGTGCTAGTTCATCGCTGGCCACAGATACGCAGTATTTT
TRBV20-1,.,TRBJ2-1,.,CSARGGTDSYNEQFF,TGCAGTGCTAGAGGGGGGACGGACTCCTACAATGAGCAGTTCTTC
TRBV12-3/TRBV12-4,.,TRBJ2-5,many,CASSPRETQYF,TGTGCCAGCAGTCCTCGGGAGACCCAGTACTTC
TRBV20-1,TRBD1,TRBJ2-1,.,CSGEGQGNEQFF,TGCAGTGGCGAGGGACAGGGAAATGAGCAGTTCTTC
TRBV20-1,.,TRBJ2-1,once,CSAGSGSYNEQFF,TGCAGTGCTGGAAGCGGCTCCTACAATGAGCAGTTCTTC
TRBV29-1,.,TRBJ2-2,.,CSVSPNTGELFF,TGCAGCGTCTCACCTAACACCGGGGAGCTGTTTTTT
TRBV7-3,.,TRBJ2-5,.,CASSLSPGPGTQYF,TGTGCCAGCAGCTTAAGTCCGGGGCCGGGGACCCAGTACTTC
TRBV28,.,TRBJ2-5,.,CASSEGTVQETQYF,TGTGCCAGCAGTGAAGGGACCGTCCAAGAGACCCAGTACTTC
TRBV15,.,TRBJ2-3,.,CATSRSPRTDTQYF,TGTGCCACCAGCAGATCCCCTAGGACAGATACGCAGTATTTT
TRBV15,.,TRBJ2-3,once,CATRRPSGGDTQYF,TGTGCCACCAGAAGACCCTCCGGGGGCGATACGCAGTATTTT
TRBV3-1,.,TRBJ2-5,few,CASSQAEETQYF,TGTGCCAGCAGCCAAGCGGAAGAGACCCAGTACTTC
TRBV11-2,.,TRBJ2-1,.,CASSSWGSSLKNEQFF,TGTGCCAGCAGCTCCTGGGGATCCTCGCTAAAAAATGAGCAGTTCTTC
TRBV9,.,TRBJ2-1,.,CASSSRDLYNEQFF,TGTGCCAGCAGCTCCCGGGACTTATACAATGAGCAGTTCTTC
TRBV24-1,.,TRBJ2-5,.,CATSDLGSKETQYF,TGTGCCACCAGTGATTTGGGAAGTAAAGAGACCCAGTACTTC
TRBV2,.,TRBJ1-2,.,CASRESPGYGYTF,TGTGCCAGCAGGGAGTCCCCCGGGTATGGCTACACCTTC
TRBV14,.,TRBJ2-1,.,CASSQVGVVNEQFF,TGTGCCAGCAGCCAAGTAGGGGTAGTCAATGAGCAGTTCTTC
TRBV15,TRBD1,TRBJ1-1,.,CATSRGTGGDSEAFF,TGTGCCACCAGCAGAGGGACAGGGGGTGACTCTGAAGCTTTCTTT
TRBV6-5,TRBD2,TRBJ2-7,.,CASSYGRPGLGTEQYF,TGTGCCAGCAGTTACGGGAGACCGGGACTAGGCACCGAGCAGTACTTC
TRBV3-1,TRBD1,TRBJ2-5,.,CASSRGTGNQETQYF,TGTGCCAGCAGCCGGGGGACAGGGAACCAAGAGACCCAGTACTTC
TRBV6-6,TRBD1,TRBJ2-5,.,CASSSAGGRQETQYF,TGTGCCAGCAGTTCGGCAGGGGGAAGGCAAGAGACCCAGTACTTC
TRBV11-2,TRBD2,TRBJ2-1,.,CASSPFSSGGLGQQFF,TGTGCCAGCAGCCCATTTTCCAGCGGGGGGTTAGGACAGCAGTTCTTC
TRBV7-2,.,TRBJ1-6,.,CASSKMEGQTYNSPLHF,TGTGCCAGCAGCAAGATGGAAGGACAGACTTATAATTCACCCCTCCACTTT
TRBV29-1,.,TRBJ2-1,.,CSVGRRFNEQFF,TGCAGCGTTGGGCGCAGGTTCAATGAGCAGTTCTTC
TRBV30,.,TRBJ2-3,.,CACHQGGQDTQYF,TGTGCCTGCCACCAAGGGGGGCAAGATACGCAGTATTTT
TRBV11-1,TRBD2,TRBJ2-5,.,CASSVSGRETQYF,TGTGCCAGCAGCGTTAGCGGGAGAGAGACCCAGTACTTC
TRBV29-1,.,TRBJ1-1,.,CSALTGMNTEAFF,TGCAGCGCTCTGACGGGGATGAACACTGAAGCTTTCTTT
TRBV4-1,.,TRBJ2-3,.,CASSHNPQGPDTQYF,TGCGCCAGCAGCCACAATCCTCAGGGTCCAGATACGCAGTATTTT
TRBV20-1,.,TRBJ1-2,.,CSARKGGGYGYTF,TGCAGTGCGCGTAAGGGTGGCGGCTATGGCTACACCTTC
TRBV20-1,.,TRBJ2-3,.,CSAKTGTSTDTQYF,TGCAGTGCAAAGACAGGCACTAGCACAGATACGCAGTATTTT
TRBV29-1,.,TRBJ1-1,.,CSAGTPGTEAFF,TGCAGCGCCGGGACCCCCGGGACTGAAGCTTTCTTT
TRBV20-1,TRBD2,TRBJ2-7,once,CSASPMLGRGDEQYF,TGCAGTGCTAGCCCGATGCTCGGGCGGGGGGACGAGCAGTACTTC
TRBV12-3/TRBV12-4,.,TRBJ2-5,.,CASSLVGTVQETQYF,TGTGCCAGCAGTTTGGTTGGTACAGTCCAAGAGACCCAGTACTTC
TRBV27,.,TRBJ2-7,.,CASSRDRLEQYF,TGTGCCAGCAGTCGTGACAGGCTCGAGCAGTACTTC
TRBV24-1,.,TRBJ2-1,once,CATSDTNRYNEQFF,TGTGCCACCAGTGATACAAACCGATACAATGAGCAGTTCTTC
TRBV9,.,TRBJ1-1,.,CASSVGGEATEAFF,TGTGCCAGCAGCGTAGGCGGGGAGGCCACTGAAGCTTTCTTT
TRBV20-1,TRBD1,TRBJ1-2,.,CSASPPTGDEYGYTF,TGCAGTGCTAGTCCCCCTACAGGGGATGAATATGGCTACACCTTC
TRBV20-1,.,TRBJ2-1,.,CSAASGPTVYNEQFF,TGCAGTGCCGCGTCGGGGCCTACGGTCTACAATGAGCAGTTCTTC
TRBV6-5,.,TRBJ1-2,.,CASSRTDEYGYTF,TGTGCCAGCAGTAGGACAGACGAGTATGGCTACACCTTC
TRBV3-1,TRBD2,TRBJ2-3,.,CASSQRQLAGGSTDTQYF,TGTGCCAGCAGCCAACGACAGCTAGCGGGCGGGAGCACAGATACGCAGTATTTT
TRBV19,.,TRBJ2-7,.,CASSDQLGPYEQYF,TGTGCCAGTAGCGACCAACTCGGGCCCTACGAGCAGTACTTC
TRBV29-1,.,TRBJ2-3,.,CSAGPTGSDTQYF,TGCAGCGCTGGGCCCACGGGGTCAGATACGCAGTATTTT
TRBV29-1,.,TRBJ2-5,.,CSVGRGQETQYF,TGCAGCGTTGGCAGGGGCCAAGAGACCCAGTACTTC
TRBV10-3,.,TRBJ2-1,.,CAIREGYNEQFF,TGTGCCATCAGAGAGGGTTACAATGAGCAGTTCTTC
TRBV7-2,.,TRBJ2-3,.,CASSKTGTGDTQYF,TGTGCCAGCAGCAAGACCGGAACAGGCGATACGCAGTATTTT
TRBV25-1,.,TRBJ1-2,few,CASSATGGGYTF,TGTGCCAGCAGTGCGACCGGGGGGGGCTACACCTTC
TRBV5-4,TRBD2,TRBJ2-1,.,CASKASGTSSSYNEQFF,TGTGCCAGCAAGGCTAGCGGGACCTCGAGCTCCTACAATGAGCAGTTCTTC
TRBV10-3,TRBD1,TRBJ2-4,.,CAISDSRLRGQNIQYF,TGTGCCATCAGTGACTCCCGACTTAGGGGGCAAAACATTCAGTACTTC
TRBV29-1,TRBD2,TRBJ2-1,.,CSVASGGDNEQFF,TGCAGCGTTGCTAGCGGGGGGGACAATGAGCAGTTCTTC